These 20 T cell receptor beta chains share one sample of origin, sequenced in a study of technical replicates of blood from a few donors (dated by TCRdb to 2015 to 2018). The library was built by means of the immunoSEQ multiplex PCR assay. The clones in this table, taken by TCRdb from immuneACCESS, are in-frame only. Not every clone is retained; where verified, under half of the shortfall comes from an unresolved V gene, and the cause of the rest is unknown. The sample table shows around 60,000 clones, and about 91% are seen once. Of the sample, more than 4% is held by the ten largest clones. Material for sequencing was PBMCs. These receptor sequences come from a human donor in good health. Some clones in this sample may be carry-over from other donors' samples.

The gene calls are TRBV2 and TRBJ2-3, with 9 bases identical to TRBD2. J gave up 5 bases and V 3 bases, and 6 bases lay outside the gene matches. The germline CDR1 and CDR2 sequences are SNHLY and FYNNEI. This CDR3 has 15 amino acids. DNA of the CDR3: TGTGCCAGCAGTGATTTGGGACTAGCTATAGATACGCAGTATTTT. Amino acids: CASSDLGLAIDTQYF.

The V gene is TRBV18, the J gene TRBJ2-5, with D possibly matching TRBD2 (6 bases). Trimming pared 0 bases from V and 5 bases from J, leaving 16 bases between. The CDR3 sequence is 16 residues long. Germline assignment: CDR1 KGHSH and CDR2 LQKENI. CDR3 amino acids: CASSPPSGGQMETQYF. The DNA for the CDR3 is TGTGCCAGCTCACCACCGAGCGGAGGGCAGATGGAGACCCAGTACTTC.

The J gene is TRBJ1-1, the V gene TRBV20-1; TRBD1 is a possible D gene (6 bases). Trimming cost V 5 bases and J 11 bases, with 15 bases left between them. There are 11 residues in the CDR3. CDR1 is DFQATT, CDR2 SNEGSKA, per germline (reference sequence). In DNA, the CDR3 is TGCAGTGCTTGGACAGCGCTGCGGGCTTTCTTT. It codes for CSAWTALRAFF.

This sequence joins TRBV25-1 and TRBJ2-3; 9 bases are shared with TRBD2. CDR1 MGHDK and CDR2 SYGVNS come from the germline V gene. This CDR3 comprises 14 residues. J gave up 2 bases and V 6 bases, and 3 bases lay outside the gene matches. CDR3 nucleotide sequence: TGTGCCAGCAGCAGCGGGGGGTTCACAGATACGCAGTATTTT. Amino acids: CASSSGGFTDTQYF.

The CDR3 loop is CASSPGNFATEAFF. For the CDR3, the DNA is TGTGCCAGCAGTCCCGGGAATTTCGCCACTGAAGCTTTCTTT. This chain connects TRBV2 to TRBJ1-1; the D is unclear. Trimming removed 5 bases at V and 4 bases at J, with 14 bases between. The CDR3 sequence is 14 residues long. Germline V gene data show CDR1 as SNHLY and CDR2 as FYNNEI. Based on the CDR3 plus reference TRBV2 and TRBJ1-1, the full variable domain is EPEVTQTPSHQVTQMGQEVILRCVPISNHLYFYWYRQILGQKVEFLVSFYNNEISEKSEIFDDQFSVERPDGSNFTLKIRSTKLEDSAMYFCASSPGNFATEAFFGQGTRLTVV.

The chain has TRBV7-2 and TRBJ2-1, with 16 positions matching TRBD2. The CDR3 length is 17 residues. The germline V gene has CDR1 SGHTA and CDR2 FQGNSA. The V segment lost 0 bases and the J segment 9 bases; nucleotides outside the gene matches: 5. CDR3 region: CASSLAGTSGRASEQFF. In DNA form, the CDR3 reads TGTGCCAGCAGCTTAGCAGGGACTAGCGGGAGGGCGTCTGAGCAGTTCTTC.

The chain couples TRBV5-1 to TRBJ1-6, with D perhaps matching TRBD1 (6 bases). Trimming removed 4 bases from V and 7 bases from J, with 12 bases in between. Germline V gene lookup returns CDR1 SGHRS and CDR2 YFSETQ. This CDR3 is 14 amino acids long. CDR3: CASSPGTTNSPLHF. CDR3 bases: TGCGCCAGCAGCCCCGGGACAACGAATTCACCCCTCCACTTT.

V and J are TRBV6-5 and TRBJ1-1; 10 bases agree with TRBD1. The CDR3 length is 14 residues. CDR1 and CDR2 from the germline V gene are MNHEY and SVGAGI. Unmatched junction bases numbered 8, after V lost 6 bases and J lost 7 bases. The CDR3 DNA is TGTGCCAGCAGCTATAGACAGGGGGCAGTTGAAGCTTTCTTT. This translates into CASSYRQGAVEAFF.

This clone appeared a single time. This chain connects TRBV5-1 to TRBJ1-1; tentative D call: TRBD1 (5 bases). Between the trimmed V and J ends, which lost 0 bases and 7 bases, there was a span of 7 bases. The CDR3 consists of 12 residues. Germline V gene sequence: CDR1 SGHRS, CDR2 YFSETQ. CDR3 amino acids: CASSLVGVEAFF. In nucleotides, the CDR3 is TGCGCCAGCAGCTTGGTAGGGGTTGAAGCTTTCTTT.

The chain has TRBV19 and TRBJ1-6; 8 nucleotides agree with TRBD1. The CDR3 consists of 15 residues. J lost 7 bases, V lost 3 bases, and 5 bases had no gene match. The germline gives CDR1 LNHDA, CDR2 SQIVND (reference sequence). DNA of the CDR3: TGTGCCAGTAGTATGACCGGACAGGGAAATTCACCCCTCCACTTT. Amino acid sequence: CASSMTGQGNSPLHF.

The chain links TRBV7-2 to TRBJ2-7; 8 bases are shared with TRBD2. Germline V gene data show CDR1 as SGHTA and CDR2 as FQGNSA. CDR3 length: 17 amino acids. V was pared by 2 bases and J by 1 base, with 10 bases of the junction left unmatched. This CDR3 is CASSLTPREAGSYEQYF. The CDR3 DNA is TGTGCCAGCAGCTTAACACCGCGGGAGGCGGGGTCCTACGAGCAGTACTTC.

The chain couples TRBV11-2 to TRBJ1-2; 8 bases are shared with TRBD1. The CDR3 has 13 residues. V trimming: 6 bases; J trimming: 8 bases; junction bases outside the gene matches: 8. Germline V lookup: CDR1 SGHAT, CDR2 FQNNGV. The CDR3 spells CASRTSGGWGYTF. DNA of the CDR3: TGTGCCAGCAGGACCTCAGGGGGCTGGGGCTACACCTTC.

The rearrangement links TRBV7-9 to TRBJ2-3, with D perhaps matching TRBD2 (7 bases). V lost 6 bases to trimming and J lost 3 bases, with 16 bases between them. Germline V gives CDR1 SEHNR, CDR2 FQNEAQ (reference sequence). This CDR3 has 15 amino acids. The CDR3 DNA reads as TGTGCCAGCAGACTTGTAGGGGGGGGGACAGATACGCAGTATTTT. Its protein product is CASRLVGGGTDTQYF.

The rearrangement links TRBV6-1 to TRBJ2-5, with 13 bases identical to TRBD2. J lost 4 bases, V lost 2 bases, and 4 bases had no gene match. The CDR3 loop spans 16 amino acids. CDR1 is MNHNS and CDR2 is SASEGT in the germline V gene. The CDR3 protein is CASSELGLAGRETQYF. In nucleotides, the CDR3 is TGTGCCAGCAGTGAATTGGGACTAGCGGGGAGAGAGACCCAGTACTTC.

The V call is TRBV5-6, the J call TRBJ1-2; 9 bases line up with TRBD1. Losses at the gene ends were 1 base for V and 3 bases for J; bases not matched to a gene: 4. The CDR3 is made up of 15 amino acids. Germline values: CDR1 SGHDT, CDR2 YYEEEE. CDR3 in DNA: TGTGCCAGCAGCTTGCTGGACAGGGGTGACTATGGCTACACCTTC. Its protein is CASSLLDRGDYGYTF.

The CDR3 DNA is TGTGCCAGCAGATGGGCAGGGAACACCGGGGAGCTGTTTTTT. Translation: CASRWAGNTGELFF. This chain connects TRBV6-5 to TRBJ2-2; D gene ambiguous. CDR1 and CDR2 from the germline V gene are MNHEY and SVGAGI. The CDR3 length is 14 residues. V was cut by 6 bases and J by 1 base, with 9 bases left in between.

This chain joins TRBV30 and TRBJ1-4; D is possibly TRBD1 (5 bases). The ends were cut back, 1 base at V and 8 bases at J, with 8 bases in the middle. Looked up from germline, CDR1 is GTSNPN and CDR2 is SVGIG (reference sequence). The CDR3 extends over 12 amino acids. For the CDR3, the DNA is TGTGCCTGGAGTGAGGGGAGGGAAAAACTGTTTTTT. It translates to CAWSEGREKLFF.

V is TRBV6-6 and J is TRBJ1-1, with 9 bases lining up with TRBD1. The germline V gene has CDR1 MNHNY and CDR2 SVGAGI (reference sequence). Trimming cost V 6 bases and J 3 bases; bases outside gene matches: 8. CDR3 length: 15 residues. The CDR3 coding sequence is TGTGCCAGCAGACCCGGGACAGGGACGTACACTGAAGCTTTCTTT. The encoded protein is CASRPGTGTYTEAFF.

J is TRBJ2-1 and V is TRBV2, with 7 bases fitting TRBD2. The CDR3 length is 14 residues. Trimming took 8 bases from V and 2 from J; bases not matched to a gene: 6. Germline CDR1 reads SNHLY; CDR2 reads FYNNEI. CDR3 DNA: TGTGCCAGCGAGGCGGGGGTGACCTACAATGAGCAGTTCTTC. This gives the protein CASEAGVTYNEQFF.

A single count supports this clone. The chain is built from TRBV11-2 and TRBJ2-2, with a tentative D call TRBD2 (5 bases). This CDR3 has 14 residues. Germline CDR1 reads SGHAT; CDR2 reads FQNNGV. V was trimmed by 3 bases and J by 6 bases, leaving 11 bases between them. In DNA, the CDR3 is TGTGCCAGCAGCTTTACTAGTTCGTCCGGGGAGCTGTTTTTT. This encodes CASSFTSSSGELFF.